This TCR beta chain was identified during a study of blood T cell repertoires in COVID-19. The method was immunoSEQ multiplex PCR; TCRdb's version includes in-frame clones alone and lacks a portion of them. The table lists 8,000 to 8,500 clones, about 87% of them singletons. Germline V CDR1 and CDR2: SGHVS, FQNEAQ. V lost 3 bases to trimming and J lost 7 bases, with 7 bases between them. CDR3 size: 12 residues. Sequencing was carried out using peripheral blood. The J gene is TRBJ1-5, the V gene TRBV7-8, with D perhaps matching TRBD1 (6 bases). The origin of this receptor is a human donor in a cohort sampled during active COVID-19. CDR3 sequence (DNA): TGTGCCAGCAGCTTTGGGGGCCAGCCCCAGCATTTT. It encodes CASSFGGQPQHF. Variable domain in full (rest from reference TRBV7-8 and TRBJ1-5): GAGVSQSPRYKVAKRGQDVALRCDPISGHVSLFWYQQALGQGPEFLTYFQNEAQLDKSGLPSDRFFAERPEGSVSTLKIQRTQQEDSAVYLCASSFGGQPQHFGDGTRLSIL.